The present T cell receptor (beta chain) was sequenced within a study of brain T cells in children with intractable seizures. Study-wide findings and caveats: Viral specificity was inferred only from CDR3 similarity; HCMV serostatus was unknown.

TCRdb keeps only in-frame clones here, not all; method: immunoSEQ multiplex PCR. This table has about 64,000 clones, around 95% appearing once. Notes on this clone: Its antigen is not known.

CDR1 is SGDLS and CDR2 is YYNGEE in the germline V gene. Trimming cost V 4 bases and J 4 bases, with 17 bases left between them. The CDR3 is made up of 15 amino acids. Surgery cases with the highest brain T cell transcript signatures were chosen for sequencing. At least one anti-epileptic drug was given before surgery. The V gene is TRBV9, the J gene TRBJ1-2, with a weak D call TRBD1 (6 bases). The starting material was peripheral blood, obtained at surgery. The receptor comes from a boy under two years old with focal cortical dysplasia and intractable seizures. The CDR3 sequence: CASSPLGGESYGYTF. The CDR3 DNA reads TGTGCCAGCAGCCCCCTAGGGGGGGAATCCTATGGCTACACCTTC.